This TCR beta chain stems from a study of blood T cell repertoires in COVID-19. The wider study: Samples representing acute and convalescent COVID-19 were sourced from the United States, Italy and Spain.

In assigning cohorts, the study relied on participant-reported clinical history. CDR3 length: 15 residues. Germline loops: CDR1 DFQATT, CDR2 SNEGSKA (reference sequence). V dropped 3 bases and J dropped 8; count of bases not matched to a gene: 10. Original processing methods: Estimation of nucleated cell counts was performed using reference gene primer amplification. Measured with immunoSEQ multiplex PCR; TCRdb has only the in-frame clones, and not every one. Clone size and the V and J calls come from that table; the DNA yielded D and trimming. The profile shows more than 150,000 clones, around 82% of them singletons.

Source material: PBMCs or T cells enriched from blood (not recorded which). This chain uses TRBV20-1 with TRBJ2-1, with 10 bases that match TRBD2. The clonotype was recovered from a man in his forties who had recovered from COVID-19. CDR3: CSASGASGREDEQFF. The CDR3 DNA reads as TGCAGTGCTAGTGGGGCTAGCGGGAGAGAGGATGAGCAGTTCTTC.